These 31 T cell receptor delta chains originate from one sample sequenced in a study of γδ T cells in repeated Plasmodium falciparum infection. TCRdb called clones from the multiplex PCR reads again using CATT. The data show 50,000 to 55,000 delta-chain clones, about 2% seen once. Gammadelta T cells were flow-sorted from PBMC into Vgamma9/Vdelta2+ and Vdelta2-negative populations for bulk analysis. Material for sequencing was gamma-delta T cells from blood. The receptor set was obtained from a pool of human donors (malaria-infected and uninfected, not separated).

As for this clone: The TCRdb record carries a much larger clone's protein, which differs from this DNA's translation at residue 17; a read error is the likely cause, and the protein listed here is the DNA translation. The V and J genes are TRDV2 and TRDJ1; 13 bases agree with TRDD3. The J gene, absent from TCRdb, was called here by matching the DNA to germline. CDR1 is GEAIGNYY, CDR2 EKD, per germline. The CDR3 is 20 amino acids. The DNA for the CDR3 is TGTGCCTGTGACAGCGTAATACTGGGGGATACGCCAGCAGTGGCCGATAGACTCATCTTT. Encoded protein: CACDSVILGDTPAVADRLIF.

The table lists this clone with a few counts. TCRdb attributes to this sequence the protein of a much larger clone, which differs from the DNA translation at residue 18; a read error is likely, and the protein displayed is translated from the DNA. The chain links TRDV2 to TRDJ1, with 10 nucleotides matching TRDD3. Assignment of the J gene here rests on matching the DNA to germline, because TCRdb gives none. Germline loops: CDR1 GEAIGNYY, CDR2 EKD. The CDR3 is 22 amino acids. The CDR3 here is CACDTVGSVKTSLGDSTAKLIF. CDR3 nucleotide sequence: TGTGCCTGTGACACGGTGGGCTCAGTGAAGACTTCACTGGGGGATTCAACCGCTAAACTCATCTTT.

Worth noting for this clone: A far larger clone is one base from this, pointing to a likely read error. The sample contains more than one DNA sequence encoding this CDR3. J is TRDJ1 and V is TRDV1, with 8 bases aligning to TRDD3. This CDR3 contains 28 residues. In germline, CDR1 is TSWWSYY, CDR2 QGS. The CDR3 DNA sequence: TGTGCTCTTGGGGAAAGTGGAGGGGACTTGCATCTCAAATCTTTACTGGGGGTTCACACCCCGTACACTGATAAACTCATCTTT. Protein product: CALGESGGDLHLKSLLGVHTPYTDKLIF.

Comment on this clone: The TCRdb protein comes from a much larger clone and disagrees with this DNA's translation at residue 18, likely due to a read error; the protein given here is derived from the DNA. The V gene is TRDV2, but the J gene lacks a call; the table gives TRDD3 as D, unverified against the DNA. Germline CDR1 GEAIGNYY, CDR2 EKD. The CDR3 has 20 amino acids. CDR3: CACGGGLYWGIQGPADKPIF. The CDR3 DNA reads TGTGCCTGTGGAGGGGGTCTGTACTGGGGGATACAAGGTCCGGCTGATAAACCCATCTTT.

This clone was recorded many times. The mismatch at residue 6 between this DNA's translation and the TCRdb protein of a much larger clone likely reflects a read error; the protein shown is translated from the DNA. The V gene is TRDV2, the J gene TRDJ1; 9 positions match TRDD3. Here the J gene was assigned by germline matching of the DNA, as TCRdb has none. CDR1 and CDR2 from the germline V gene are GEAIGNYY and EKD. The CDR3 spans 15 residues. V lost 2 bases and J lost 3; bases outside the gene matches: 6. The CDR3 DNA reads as TGTGCCTGTGACATGTCGGGGGGGATACCCGATAAACTCATCTTT. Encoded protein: CACDMSGGIPDKLIF.

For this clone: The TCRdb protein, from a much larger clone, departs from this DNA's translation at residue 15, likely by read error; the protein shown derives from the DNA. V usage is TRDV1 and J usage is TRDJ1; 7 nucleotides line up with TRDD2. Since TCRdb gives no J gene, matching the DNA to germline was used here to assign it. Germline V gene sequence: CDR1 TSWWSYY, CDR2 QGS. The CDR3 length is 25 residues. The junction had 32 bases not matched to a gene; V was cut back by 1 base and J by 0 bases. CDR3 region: CALGEPHFLRGSLRCGASYTDKLIF. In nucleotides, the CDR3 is TGTGCTCTTGGGGAACCTCATTTCCTACGGGGTTCGTTACGCTGTGGAGCCTCCTACACCGATAAACTCATCTTT.

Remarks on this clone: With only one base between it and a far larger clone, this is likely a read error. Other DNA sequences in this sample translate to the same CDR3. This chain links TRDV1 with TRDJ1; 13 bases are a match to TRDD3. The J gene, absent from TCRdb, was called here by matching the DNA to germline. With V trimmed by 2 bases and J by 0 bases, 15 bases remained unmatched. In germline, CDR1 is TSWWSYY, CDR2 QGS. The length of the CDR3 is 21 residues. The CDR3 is CALGEGQLSVLGDTYTDKLIF. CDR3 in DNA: TGTGCTCTTGGGGAAGGTCAACTATCTGTACTGGGGGATACGTACACCGATAAACTCATCTTT.

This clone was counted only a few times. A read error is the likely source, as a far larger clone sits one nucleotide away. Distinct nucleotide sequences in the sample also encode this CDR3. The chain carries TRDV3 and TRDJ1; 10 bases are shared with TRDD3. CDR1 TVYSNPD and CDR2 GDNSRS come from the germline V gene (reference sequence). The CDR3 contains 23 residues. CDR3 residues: CALDIHDVRRWGILWRFTDKLIF. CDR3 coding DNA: TGTGCCTTAGATATTCACGACGTAAGGAGGTGGGGGATACTTTGGAGGTTCACCGACAAACTCATCTTT.

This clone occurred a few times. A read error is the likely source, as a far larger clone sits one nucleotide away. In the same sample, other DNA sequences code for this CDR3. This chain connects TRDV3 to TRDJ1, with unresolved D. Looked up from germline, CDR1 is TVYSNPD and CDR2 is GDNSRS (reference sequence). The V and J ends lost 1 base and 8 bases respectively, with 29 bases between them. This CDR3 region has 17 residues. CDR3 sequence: CAFKSTTSFRGYRKLIF. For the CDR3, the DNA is TGTGCCTTTAAATCTACGACCAGTTTTCGCGGGTACAGAAAACTCATCTTT. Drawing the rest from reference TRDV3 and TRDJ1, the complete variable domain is CDKVTQSSPDQTVASGSEVVLLCTYDTVYSNPDLFWYRIRPDYSFQFVFYGDNSRSEGADFTQGRFSVKHILTQKAFHLVISPVRTEDSATYYCAFKSTTSFRGYRKLIFGKGTRVTVEP.

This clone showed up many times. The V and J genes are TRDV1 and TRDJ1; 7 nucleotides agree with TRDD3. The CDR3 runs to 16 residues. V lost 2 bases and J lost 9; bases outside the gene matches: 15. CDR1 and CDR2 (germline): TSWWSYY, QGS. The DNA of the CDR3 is TGTGCTCTTGGGGAAAGTTCTTTTAGGGGGATTGACCAACTCATCTTT. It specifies CALGESSFRGIDQLIF.

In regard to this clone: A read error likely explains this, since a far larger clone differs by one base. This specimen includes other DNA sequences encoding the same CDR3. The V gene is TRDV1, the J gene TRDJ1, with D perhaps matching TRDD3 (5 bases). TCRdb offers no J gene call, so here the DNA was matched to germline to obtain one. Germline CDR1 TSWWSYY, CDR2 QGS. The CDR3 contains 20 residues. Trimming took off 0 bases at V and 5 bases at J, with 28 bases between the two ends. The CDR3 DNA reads TGTGCTCTTGGGGAACTAGAGGTGCGTAGGGGGTACAGGAGGGGAGATAAACTCATCTTT. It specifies CALGELEVRRGYRRGDKLIF.

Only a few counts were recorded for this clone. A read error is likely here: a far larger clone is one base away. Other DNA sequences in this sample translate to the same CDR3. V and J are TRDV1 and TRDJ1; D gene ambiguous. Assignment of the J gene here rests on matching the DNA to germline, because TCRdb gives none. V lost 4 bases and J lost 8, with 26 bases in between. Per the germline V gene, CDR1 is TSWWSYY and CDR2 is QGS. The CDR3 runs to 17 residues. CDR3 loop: CALGGPVFPTRMVKLIF. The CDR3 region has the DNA TGTGCTCTTGGGGGACCCGTATTTCCCACAAGGATGGTGAAACTCATCTTT.

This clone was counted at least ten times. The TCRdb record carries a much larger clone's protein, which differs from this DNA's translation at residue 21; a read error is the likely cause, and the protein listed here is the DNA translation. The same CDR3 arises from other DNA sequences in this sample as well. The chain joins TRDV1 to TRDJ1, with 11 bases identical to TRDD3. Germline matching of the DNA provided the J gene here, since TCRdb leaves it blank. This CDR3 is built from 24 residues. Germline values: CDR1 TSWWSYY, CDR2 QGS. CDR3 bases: TGTGCTCTTGGGGAAACTGCGGTTCGGAATGACCTAATCGTACTGGGGGATAATCACGATAGACTCATCTTT. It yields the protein CALGETAVRNDLIVLGDNHDRLIF.

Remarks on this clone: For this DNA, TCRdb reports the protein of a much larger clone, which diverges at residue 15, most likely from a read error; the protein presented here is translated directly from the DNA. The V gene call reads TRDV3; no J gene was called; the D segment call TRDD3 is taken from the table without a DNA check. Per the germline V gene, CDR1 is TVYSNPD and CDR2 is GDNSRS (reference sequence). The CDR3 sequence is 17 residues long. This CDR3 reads CALGGVLGNTNTDKFIF. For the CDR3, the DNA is TGTGCCTTGGGGGGGGTACTGGGGAATACCAACACCGATAAATTCATCTTT.

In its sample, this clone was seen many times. CDR3 nucleotide sequence: TGTGCTCTTGGGGAACTAGCGACCCCAGTTGGCACCGATAAACTCATCTTT. Translated: CALGELATPVGTDKLIF. V usage is TRDV1 and J usage is TRDJ1; D gene unclear. The J gene, missing from TCRdb, was assigned here through DNA to germline matching. The CDR3 spans 17 residues. Between the trimmed V and J ends, which lost 0 bases and 1 base, there was a span of 15 bases. The germline CDR1 and CDR2 sequences are TSWWSYY and QGS.

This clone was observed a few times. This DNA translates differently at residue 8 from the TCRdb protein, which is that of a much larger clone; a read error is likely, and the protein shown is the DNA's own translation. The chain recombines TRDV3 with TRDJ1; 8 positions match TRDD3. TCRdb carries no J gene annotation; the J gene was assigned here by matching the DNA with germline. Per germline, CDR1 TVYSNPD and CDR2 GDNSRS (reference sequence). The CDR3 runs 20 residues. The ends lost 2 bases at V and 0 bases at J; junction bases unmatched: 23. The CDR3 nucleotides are TGTGCCTTTCCACAACTACGCACTGGGGGTCCACGAAAGTACACCGATAAACTCATCTTT. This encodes CAFPQLRTGGPRKYTDKLIF.

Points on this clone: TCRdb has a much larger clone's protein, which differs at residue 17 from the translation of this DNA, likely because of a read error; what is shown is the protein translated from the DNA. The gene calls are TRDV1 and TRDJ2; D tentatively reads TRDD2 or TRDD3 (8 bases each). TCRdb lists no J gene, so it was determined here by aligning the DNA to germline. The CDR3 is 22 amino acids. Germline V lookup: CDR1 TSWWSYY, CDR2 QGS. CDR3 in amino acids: CALGELGSSYVGYAPLSAQLFF. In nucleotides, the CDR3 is TGTGCTCTTGGGGAACTAGGTTCTTCCTACGTGGGATACGCGCCTTTGTCAGCACAACTCTTCTTT.

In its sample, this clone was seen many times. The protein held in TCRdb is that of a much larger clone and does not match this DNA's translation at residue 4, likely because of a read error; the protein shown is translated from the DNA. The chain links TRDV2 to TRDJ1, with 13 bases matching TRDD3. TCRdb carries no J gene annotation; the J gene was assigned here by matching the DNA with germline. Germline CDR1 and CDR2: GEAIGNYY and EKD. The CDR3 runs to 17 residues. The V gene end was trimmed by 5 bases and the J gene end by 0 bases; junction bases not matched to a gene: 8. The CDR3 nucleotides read TGTGCCTGTGGAGGACTGGGGGATACGGAGTACACCGATAAACTCATCTTT. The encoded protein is CACGGLGDTEYTDKLIF.

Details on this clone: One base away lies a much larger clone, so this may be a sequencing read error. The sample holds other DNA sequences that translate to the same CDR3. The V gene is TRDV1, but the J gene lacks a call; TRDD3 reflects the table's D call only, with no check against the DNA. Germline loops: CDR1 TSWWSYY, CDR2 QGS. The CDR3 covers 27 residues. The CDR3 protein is CALGERGYQLLFLGPRGCLTYTDKLIF. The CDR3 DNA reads TGTGCTCTTGGGGAACGCGGTTATCAGCTTCTTTTCCTGGGTCCGCGAGGGTGCCTTACCTACACCGATAAGCTCATCTTT.

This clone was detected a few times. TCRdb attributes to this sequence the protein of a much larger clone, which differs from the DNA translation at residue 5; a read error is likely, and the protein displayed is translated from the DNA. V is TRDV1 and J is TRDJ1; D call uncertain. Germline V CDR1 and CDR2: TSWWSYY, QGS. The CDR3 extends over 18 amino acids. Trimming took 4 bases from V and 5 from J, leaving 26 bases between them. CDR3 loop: CALGGPGPHNRDWDKLIF. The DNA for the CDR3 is TGTGCTCTTGGGGGACCCGGTCCGCATAACCGAGATTGGGATAAACTCATCTTT.

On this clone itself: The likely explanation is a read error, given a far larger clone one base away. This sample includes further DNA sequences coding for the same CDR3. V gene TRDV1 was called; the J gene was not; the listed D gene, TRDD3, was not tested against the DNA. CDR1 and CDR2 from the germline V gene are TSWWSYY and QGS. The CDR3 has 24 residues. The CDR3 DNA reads TGTGCTCTTGGGGAATACTCTCCGTTTAATGCGGCTAGCTGGGGGATCTTGTACACCGATAAGCTCATCTTT. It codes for CALGEYSPFNAASWGILYTDKLIF.

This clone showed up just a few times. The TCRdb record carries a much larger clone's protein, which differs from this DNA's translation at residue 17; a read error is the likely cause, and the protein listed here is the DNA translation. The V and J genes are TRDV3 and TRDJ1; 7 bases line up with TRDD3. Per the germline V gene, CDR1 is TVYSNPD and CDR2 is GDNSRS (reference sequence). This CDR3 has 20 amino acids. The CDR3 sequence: CAFRDPYYWGIPRWTDRLIF. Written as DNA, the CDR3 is TGTGCCTTTAGAGATCCCTATTACTGGGGCATCCCCCGTTGGACCGATAGACTCATCTTT.

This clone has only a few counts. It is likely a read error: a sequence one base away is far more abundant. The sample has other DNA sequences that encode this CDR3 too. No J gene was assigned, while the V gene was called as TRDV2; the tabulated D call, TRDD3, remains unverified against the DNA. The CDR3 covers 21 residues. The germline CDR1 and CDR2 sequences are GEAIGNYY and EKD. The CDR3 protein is CACDTASTGGLSSWDTRQMFF. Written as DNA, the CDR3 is TGTGCCTGTGACACGGCGAGTACTGGGGGACTAAGCTCCTGGGACACCCGACAGATGTTCTTC.

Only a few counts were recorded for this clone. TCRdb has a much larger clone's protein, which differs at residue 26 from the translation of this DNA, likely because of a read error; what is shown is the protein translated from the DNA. The CDR3 nucleotides are TGTGCTCTTGGGGACCTAACTTTCCTAGTTGTAGGGGGGGACTCGCTTGTACCGGATCTCCTGGGGACCGATAAACACATCTTT. Its translation: CALGDLTFLVVGGDSLVPDLLGTDKHIF. The J gene went uncalled, whereas the V gene is TRDV1; no DNA check was done on the table's D call, TRDD3. This CDR3 region has 28 residues. Germline V gene sequence: CDR1 TSWWSYY, CDR2 QGS.

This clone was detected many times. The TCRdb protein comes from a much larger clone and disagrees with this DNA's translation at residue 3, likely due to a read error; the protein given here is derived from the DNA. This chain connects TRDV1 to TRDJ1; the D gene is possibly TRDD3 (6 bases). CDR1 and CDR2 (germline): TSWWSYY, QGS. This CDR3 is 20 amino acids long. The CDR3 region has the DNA TGTGCTCCTGGGGAACTTCAGGTCCGGGGATGCCCCTATTACACCGATAAACTCATCTTT. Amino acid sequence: CAPGELQVRGCPYYTDKLIF.

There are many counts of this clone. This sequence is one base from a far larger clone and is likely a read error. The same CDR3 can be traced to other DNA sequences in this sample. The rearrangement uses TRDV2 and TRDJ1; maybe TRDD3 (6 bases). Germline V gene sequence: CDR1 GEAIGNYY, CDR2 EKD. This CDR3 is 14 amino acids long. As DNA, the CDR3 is TGTGCCTGTGACACCATAGGGGATGCCGATAAGCTCATCTTT. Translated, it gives CACDTIGDADKLIF.

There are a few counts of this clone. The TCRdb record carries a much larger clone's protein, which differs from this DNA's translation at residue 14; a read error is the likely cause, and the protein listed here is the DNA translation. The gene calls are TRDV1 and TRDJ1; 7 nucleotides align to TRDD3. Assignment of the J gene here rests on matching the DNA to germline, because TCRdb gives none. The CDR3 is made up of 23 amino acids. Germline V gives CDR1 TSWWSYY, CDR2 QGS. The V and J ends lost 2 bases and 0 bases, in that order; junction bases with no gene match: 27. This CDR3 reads CALGELLPARGRGRIRDTDKLIF. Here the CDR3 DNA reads TGTGCTCTTGGGGAATTGCTTCCCGCGCGAGGGAGAGGGAGGATACGCGACACCGATAAACTCATCTTT.

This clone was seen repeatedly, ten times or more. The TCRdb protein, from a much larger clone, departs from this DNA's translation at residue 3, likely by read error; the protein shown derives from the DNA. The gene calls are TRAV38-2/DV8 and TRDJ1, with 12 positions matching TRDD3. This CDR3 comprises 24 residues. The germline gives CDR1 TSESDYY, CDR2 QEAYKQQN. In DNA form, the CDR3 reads TGTGCTCATAGGAGCTTCGAATACTTCCAAGCTACGTACTGGGGGATACCGGCCACCGATAAACTCATCTTT. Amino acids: CAHRSFEYFQATYWGIPATDKLIF.

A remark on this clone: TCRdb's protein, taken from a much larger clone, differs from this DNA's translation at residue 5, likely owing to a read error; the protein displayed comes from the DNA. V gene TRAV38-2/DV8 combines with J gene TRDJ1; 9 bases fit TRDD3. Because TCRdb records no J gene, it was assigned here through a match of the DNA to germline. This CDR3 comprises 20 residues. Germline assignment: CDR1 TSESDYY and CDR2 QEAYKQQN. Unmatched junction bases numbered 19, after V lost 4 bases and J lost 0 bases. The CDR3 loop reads CAYRGAFLSYWGTYTDKLIF. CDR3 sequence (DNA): TGTGCTTATAGGGGCGCATTCCTATCATACTGGGGGACGTACACCGATAAACTCATCTTT.

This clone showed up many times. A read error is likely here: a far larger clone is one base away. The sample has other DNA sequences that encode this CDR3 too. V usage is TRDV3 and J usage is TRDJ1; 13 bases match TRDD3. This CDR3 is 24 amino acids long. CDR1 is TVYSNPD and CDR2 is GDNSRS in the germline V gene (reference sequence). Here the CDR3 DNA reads TGTGCCTTTAGCTACCCTTCCTACTTAGGGGATGTACTGGGGGATACGCTGTACACCGACAAACTCATCTTT. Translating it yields CAFSYPSYLGDVLGDTLYTDKLIF.

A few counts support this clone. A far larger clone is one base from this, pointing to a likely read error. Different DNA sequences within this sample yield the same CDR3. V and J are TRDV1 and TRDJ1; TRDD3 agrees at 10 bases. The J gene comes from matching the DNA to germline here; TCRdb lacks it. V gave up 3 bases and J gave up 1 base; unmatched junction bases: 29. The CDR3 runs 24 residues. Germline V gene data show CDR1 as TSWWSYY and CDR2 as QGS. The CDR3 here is CALGEKRVGAFLFWGILCTDKLIF. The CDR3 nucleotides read TGTGCTCTTGGGGAGAAGAGGGTTGGGGCCTTCCTGTTTTGGGGGATACTATGCACCGATAAACTCATCTTT.